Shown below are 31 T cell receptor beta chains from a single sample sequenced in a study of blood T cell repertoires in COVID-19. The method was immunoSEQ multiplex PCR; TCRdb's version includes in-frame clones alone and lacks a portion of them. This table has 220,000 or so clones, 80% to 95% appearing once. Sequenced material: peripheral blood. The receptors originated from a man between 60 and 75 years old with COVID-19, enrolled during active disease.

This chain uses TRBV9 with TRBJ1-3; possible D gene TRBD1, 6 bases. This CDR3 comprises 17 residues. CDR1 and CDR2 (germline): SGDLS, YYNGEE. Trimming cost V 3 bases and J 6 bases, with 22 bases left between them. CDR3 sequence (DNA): TGTGCCAGCAGCGGGCCCCTGACAGGCCAACCATTAAACACCATATATTTT. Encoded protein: CASSGPLTGQPLNTIYF.

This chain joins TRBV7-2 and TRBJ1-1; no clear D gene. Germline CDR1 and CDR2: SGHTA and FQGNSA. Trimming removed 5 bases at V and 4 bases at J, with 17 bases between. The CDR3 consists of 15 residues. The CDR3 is CASSPRGGTGTEAFF. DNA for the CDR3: TGTGCCAGCAGCCCAAGAGGCGGAACCGGCACTGAAGCTTTCTTT.

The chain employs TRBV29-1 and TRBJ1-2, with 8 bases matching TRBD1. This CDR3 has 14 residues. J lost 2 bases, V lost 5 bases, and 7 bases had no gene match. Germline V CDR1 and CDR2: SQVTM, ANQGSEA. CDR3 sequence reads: CSVRQGTGNYGYTF. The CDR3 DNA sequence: TGCAGCGTTCGACAGGGGACTGGGAACTATGGCTACACCTTC.

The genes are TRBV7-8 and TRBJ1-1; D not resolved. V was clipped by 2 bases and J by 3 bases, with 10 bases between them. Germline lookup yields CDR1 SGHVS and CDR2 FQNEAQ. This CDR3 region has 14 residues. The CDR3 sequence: CASSLTSQDTEAFF. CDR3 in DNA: TGTGCCAGCAGCTTAACGAGTCAGGACACTGAAGCTTTCTTT.

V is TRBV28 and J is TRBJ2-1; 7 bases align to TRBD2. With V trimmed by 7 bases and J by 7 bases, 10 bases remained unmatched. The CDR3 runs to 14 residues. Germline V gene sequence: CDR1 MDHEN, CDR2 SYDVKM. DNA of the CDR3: TGTGCCAGCAACCCGGGACTACGAGGAAATGAGCAGTTCTTC. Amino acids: CASNPGLRGNEQFF.

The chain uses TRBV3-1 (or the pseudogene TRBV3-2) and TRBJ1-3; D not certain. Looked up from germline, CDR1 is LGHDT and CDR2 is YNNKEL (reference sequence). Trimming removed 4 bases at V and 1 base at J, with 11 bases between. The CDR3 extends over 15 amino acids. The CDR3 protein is CASSLPTTSGNTIYF. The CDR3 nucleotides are TGTGCCAGCAGCCTCCCGACAACATCTGGAAACACCATATATTTT.

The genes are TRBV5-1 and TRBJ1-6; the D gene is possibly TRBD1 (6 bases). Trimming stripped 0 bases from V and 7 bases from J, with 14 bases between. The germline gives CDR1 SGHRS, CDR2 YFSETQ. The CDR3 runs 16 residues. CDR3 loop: CASSLDQGSQNSPLHF. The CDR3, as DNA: TGCGCCAGCAGCTTGGATCAGGGGAGTCAAAATTCACCCCTCCACTTT.

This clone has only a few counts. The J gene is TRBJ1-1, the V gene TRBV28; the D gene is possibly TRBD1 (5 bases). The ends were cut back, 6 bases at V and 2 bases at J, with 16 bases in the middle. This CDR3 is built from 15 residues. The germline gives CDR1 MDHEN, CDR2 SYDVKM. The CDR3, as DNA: TGTGCCAGCAGCCCCCGATGGGGCGTCAACACTGAAGCTTTCTTT. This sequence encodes CASSPRWGVNTEAFF.

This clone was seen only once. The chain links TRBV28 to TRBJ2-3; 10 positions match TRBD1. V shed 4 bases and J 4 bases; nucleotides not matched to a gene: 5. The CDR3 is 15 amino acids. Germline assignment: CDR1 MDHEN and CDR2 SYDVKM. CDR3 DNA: TGTGCCAGCAGTTCCCCTGACAGGGGGCCAGATACGCAGTATTTT. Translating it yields CASSSPDRGPDTQYF. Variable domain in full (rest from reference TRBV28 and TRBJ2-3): DVKVTQSSRYLVKRTGEKVFLECVQDMDHENMFWYRQDPGLGLRLIYFSYDVKMKEKGDIPEGYSVSREKKERFSLILESASTNQTSMYLCASSSPDRGPDTQYFGPGTRLTVL.

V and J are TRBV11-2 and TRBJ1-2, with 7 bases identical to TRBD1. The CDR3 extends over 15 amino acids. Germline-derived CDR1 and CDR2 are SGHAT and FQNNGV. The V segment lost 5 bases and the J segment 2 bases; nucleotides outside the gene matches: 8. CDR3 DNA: TGTGCCAGCAGCGCTCCGGGACAGTTAAACTATGGCTACACCTTC. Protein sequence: CASSAPGQLNYGYTF.

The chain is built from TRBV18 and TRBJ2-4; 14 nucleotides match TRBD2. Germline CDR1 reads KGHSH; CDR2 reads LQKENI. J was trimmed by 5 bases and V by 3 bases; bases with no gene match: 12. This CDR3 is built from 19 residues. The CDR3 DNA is TGTGCCAGCTCACCCCCCCCGACTAGCGGGAGGGCCGCTGAAAACATTCAGTACTTC. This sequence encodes CASSPPPTSGRAAENIQYF.

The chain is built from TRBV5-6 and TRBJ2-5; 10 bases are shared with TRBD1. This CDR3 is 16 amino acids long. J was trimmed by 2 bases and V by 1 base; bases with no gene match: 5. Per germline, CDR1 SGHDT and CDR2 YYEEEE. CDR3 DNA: TGTGCCAGCAGCTTGCACCGGGACAGGGGACAAGAGACCCAGTACTTC. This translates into CASSLHRDRGQETQYF. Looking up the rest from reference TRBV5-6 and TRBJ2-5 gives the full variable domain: DAGVTQSPTHLIKTRGQQVTLRCSPKSGHDTVSWYQQALGQGPQFIFQYYEEEERQRGNFPDRFSGHQFPNYSSELNVNALLLGDSALYLCASSLHRDRGQETQYFGPGTRLLVL.

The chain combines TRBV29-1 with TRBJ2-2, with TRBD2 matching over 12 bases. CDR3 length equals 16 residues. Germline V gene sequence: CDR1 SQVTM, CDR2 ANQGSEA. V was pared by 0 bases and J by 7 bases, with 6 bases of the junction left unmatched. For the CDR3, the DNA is TGCAGCGTTGAAGATCAGGAGACTAGCGGGGGCGGGGAGCTGTTTTTT. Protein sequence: CSVEDQETSGGGELFF.

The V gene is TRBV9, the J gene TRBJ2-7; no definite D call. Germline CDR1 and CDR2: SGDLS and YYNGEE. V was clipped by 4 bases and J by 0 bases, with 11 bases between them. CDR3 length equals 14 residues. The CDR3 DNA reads TGTGCCAGCAGCAATAGCCATACCTCCTACGAGCAGTACTTC. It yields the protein CASSNSHTSYEQYF. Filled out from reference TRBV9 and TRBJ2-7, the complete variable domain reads DSGVTQTPKHLITATGQRVTLRCSPRSGDLSVYWYQQSLDQGLQFLIQYYNGEERAKGNILERFSAQQFPDLHSELNLSSLELGDSALYFCASSNSHTSYEQYFGPGTRLTVT.

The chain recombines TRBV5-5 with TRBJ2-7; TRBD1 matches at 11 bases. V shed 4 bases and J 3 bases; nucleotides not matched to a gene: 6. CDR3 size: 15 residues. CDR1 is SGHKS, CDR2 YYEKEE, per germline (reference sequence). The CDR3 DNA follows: TGTGCCAGCAGCCCCCGGACAGGGGGCAACTACGAGCAGTACTTC. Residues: CASSPRTGGNYEQYF.

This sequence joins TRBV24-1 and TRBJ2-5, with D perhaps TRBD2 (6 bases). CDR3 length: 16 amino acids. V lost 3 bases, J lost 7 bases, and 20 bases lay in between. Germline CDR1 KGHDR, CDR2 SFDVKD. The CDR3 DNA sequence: TGTGCCACCAGTGATCCGAGGGGCGGGGCCAAGGGGACCCAGTACTTC. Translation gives CATSDPRGGAKGTQYF.

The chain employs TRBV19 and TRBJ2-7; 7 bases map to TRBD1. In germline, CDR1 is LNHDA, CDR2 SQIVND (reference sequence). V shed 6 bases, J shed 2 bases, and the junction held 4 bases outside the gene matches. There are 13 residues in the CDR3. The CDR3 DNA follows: TGTGCCAGTAGCGACAGGGAGACCTACGAGCAGTACTTC. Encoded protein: CASSDRETYEQYF.

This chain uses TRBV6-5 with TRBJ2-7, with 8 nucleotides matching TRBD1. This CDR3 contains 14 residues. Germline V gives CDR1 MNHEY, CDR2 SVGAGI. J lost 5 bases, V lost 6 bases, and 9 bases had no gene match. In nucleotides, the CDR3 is TGTGCCAGCAGGAGGACAGGGACAAGCCACGAGCAGTACTTC. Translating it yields CASRRTGTSHEQYF.

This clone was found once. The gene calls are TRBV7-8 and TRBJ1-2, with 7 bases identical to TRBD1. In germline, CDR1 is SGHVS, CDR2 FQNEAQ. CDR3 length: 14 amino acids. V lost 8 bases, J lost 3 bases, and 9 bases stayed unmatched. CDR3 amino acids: CASGSEGTDYGYTF. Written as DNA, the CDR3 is TGTGCCAGCGGCAGTGAAGGGACAGACTATGGCTACACCTTC.

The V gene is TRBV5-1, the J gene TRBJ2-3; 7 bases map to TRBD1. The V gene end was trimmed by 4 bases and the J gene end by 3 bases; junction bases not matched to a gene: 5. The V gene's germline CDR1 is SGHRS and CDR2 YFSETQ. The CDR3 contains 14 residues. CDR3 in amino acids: CASSQGQTTDTQYF. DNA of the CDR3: TGCGCCAGCAGCCAGGGACAGACAACAGATACGCAGTATTTT. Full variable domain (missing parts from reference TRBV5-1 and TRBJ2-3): KAGVTQTPRYLIKTRGQQVTLSCSPISGHRSVSWYQQTPGQGLQFLFEYFSETQRNKGNFPGRFSGRQFSNSRSEMNVSTLELGDSALYLCASSQGQTTDTQYFGPGTRLTVL.

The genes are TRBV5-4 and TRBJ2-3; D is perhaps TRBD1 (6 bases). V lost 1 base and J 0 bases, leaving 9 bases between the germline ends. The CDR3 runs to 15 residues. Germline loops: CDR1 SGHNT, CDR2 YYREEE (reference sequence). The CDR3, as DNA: TGTGCCAGCAGCTTGCACACAGGGAGCACAGATACGCAGTATTTT. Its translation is CASSLHTGSTDTQYF.

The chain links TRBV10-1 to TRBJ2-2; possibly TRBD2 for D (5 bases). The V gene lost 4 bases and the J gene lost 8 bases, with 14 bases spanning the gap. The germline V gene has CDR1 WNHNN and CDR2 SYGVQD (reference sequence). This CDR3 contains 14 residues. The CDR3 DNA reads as TGCGCCAGCAGTGGGTCAGCGGCCGCTGGGGAGCTGTTTTTT. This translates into CASSGSAAAGELFF.

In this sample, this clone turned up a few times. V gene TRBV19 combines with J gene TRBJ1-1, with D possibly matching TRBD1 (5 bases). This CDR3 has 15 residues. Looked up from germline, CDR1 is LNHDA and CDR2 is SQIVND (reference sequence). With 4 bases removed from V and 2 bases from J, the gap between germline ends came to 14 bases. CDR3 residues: CASSTDRQTNTEAFF. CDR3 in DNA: TGTGCCAGTAGTACCGACAGACAGACTAACACTGAAGCTTTCTTT. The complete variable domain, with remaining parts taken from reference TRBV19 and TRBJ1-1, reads DGGITQSPKYLFRKEGQNVTLSCEQNLNHDAMYWYRQDPGQGLRLIYYSQIVNDFQKGDIAEGYSVSREKKESFPLTVTSAQKNPTAFYLCASSTDRQTNTEAFFGQGTRLTVV.

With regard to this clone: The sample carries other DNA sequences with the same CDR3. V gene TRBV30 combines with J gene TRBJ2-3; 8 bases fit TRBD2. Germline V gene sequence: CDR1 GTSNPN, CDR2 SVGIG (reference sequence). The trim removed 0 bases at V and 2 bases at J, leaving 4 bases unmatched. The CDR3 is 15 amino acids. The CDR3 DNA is TGTGCCTGGAGTGTGTTAGCGGGGTTCACAGATACGCAGTATTTT. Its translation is CAWSVLAGFTDTQYF.

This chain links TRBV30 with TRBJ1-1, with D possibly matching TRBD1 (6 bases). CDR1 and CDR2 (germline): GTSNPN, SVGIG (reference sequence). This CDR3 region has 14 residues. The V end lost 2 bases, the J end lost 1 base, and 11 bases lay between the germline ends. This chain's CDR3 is CAWSLGRGNTEAFF. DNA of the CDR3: TGTGCCTGGAGTCTTGGCAGGGGGAACACTGAAGCTTTCTTT.

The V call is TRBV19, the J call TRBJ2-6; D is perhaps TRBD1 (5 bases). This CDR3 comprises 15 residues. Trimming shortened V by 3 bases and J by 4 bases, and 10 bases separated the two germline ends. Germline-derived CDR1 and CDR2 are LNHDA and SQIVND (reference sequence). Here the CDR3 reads CASSIIRAGANVLTF. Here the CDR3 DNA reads TGTGCCAGTAGTATTATCAGGGCCGGGGCCAACGTCCTGACTTTC.

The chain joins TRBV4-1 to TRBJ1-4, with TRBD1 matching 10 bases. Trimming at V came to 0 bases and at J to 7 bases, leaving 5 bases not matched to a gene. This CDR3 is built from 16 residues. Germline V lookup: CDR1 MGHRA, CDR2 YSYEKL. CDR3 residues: CASSQDRDRGGEKLFF. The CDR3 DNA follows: TGCGCCAGCAGCCAAGATCGGGACAGGGGAGGTGAAAAACTGTTTTTT.

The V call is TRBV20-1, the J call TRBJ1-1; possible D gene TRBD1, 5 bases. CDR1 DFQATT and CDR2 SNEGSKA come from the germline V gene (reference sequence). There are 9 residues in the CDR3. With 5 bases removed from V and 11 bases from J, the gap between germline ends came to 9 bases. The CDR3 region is CSAFRGAFF. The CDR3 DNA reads TGCAGTGCTTTCCGGGGGGCTTTCTTT.

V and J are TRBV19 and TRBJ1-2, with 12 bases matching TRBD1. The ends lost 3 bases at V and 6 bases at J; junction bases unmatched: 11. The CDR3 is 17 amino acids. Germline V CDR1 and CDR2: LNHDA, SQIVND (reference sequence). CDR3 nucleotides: TGTGCCAGTAGTATTATCTCCGGGACAGGGGGCGCGGATGGCTACACCTTC. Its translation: CASSIISGTGGADGYTF.

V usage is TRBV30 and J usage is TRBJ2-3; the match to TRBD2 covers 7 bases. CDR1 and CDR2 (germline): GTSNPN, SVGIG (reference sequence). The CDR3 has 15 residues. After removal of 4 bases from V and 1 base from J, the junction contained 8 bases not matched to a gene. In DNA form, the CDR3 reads TGTGCCTGGAATTTGGGGGGGTCGGGCACAGATACGCAGTATTTT. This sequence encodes CAWNLGGSGTDTQYF.

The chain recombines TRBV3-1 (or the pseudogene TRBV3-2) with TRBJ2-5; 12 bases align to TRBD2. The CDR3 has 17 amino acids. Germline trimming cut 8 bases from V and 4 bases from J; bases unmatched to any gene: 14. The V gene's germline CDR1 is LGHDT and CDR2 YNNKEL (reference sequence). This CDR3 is CASSPGLAGGPLETQYF. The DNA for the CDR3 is TGTGCCAGCTCACCGGGGCTAGCGGGAGGGCCTCTAGAGACCCAGTACTTC.